Sequencing of this T cell receptor beta chain was carried out in a study of blood T cell repertoires in COVID-19. Study-wide context: Acute and convalescent COVID-19 specimens originated in the United States, Italy and Spain.

The CDR3 has 15 amino acids. J was trimmed by 1 base and V by 7 bases; bases with no gene match: 3. In germline, CDR1 is KGHDR, CDR2 SFDVKD. In the source study's methods: For nucleated cells, counts were estimated from reference gene primer amplification. Produced via immunoSEQ multiplex PCR; TCRdb's table is partial and in-frame only. That table supplies the V and J calls and clone size; D and trimming were determined from the DNA. The table shows tens of thousands of clones, with 89% occurring only once. This clonotype was obtained from a woman in her forties or fifties with active COVID-19. Sequenced material: peripheral blood. This rearrangement joins TRBV24-1 to TRBJ2-1; 10 positions match TRBD2. CDR3 in DNA: TGTGCCACCAGCATGGGACTAGCGTCCTACAATGAGCAGTTCTTC. It codes for CATSMGLASYNEQFF.